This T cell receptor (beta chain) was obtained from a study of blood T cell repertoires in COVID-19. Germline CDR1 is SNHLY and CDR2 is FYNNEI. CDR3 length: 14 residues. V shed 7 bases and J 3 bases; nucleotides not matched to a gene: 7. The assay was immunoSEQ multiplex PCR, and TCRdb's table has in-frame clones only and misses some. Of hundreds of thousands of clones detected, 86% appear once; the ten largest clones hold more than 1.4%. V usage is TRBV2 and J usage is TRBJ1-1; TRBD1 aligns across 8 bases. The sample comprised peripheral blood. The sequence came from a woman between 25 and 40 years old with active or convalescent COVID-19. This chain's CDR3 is CASNSDRGYTEAFF. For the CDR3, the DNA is TGTGCCAGCAATTCCGACAGGGGCTACACTGAAGCTTTCTTT. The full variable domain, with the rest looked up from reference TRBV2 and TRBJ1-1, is EPEVTQTPSHQVTQMGQEVILRCVPISNHLYFYWYRQILGQKVEFLVSFYNNEISEKSEIFDDQFSVERPDGSNFTLKIRSTKLEDSAMYFCASNSDRGYTEAFFGQGTRLTVV.